This TCR beta chain was found in a study of response to subunit inactivated influenza vaccine. Each CDR3 protein gets one entry after TCRdb re-called the RT-PCR reads with MiXCR. The table has about 180,000 distinct CDR3 sequences, around a tenth seen once; the top ten hold roughly a tenth. Study findings and constraints: Authors suggested seasonal influenza vaccinations each recruit few new T cells.

As for this clonotype: What it recognizes is unknown.

Trimming at V came to 6 bases and at J to 5 bases, leaving 9 bases not matched to a gene. CDR3 size: 15 residues. Germline V CDR1 and CDR2: MNHNS, SASEGT. The chain has TRBV6-1 and TRBJ1-1; 10 bases agree with TRBD1. This clonotype originated in a man aged 45-65 years who received an inactivated influenza vaccine. Here the sequenced sample was non-naive T cells sorted from PBMCs, taken on the day of vaccination. The CDR3, as DNA: TGTGCCAGCAGGGGAAGGACAGGGGGTCTGACTGAAGCTTTCTTT. It translates to CASRGRTGGLTEAFF.